The 20 T cell receptor beta chains below come from one sample, sequenced in a study of T cell responses to AZD1222 COVID-19 vaccine. Generated by immunoSEQ multiplex PCR, the TCRdb table keeps only in-frame clones and is missing some. The sample records 100,000 or so clones, nearly 90% being singletons. The specimen was peripheral blood, collected on day 0 of AZD1222 vaccination. These receptors were collected from an adult in good health.

The rearrangement links TRBV19 to TRBJ1-1; 7 bases are a match to TRBD1. The ends lost 4 bases at V and 4 bases at J; junction bases unmatched: 3. Germline CDR1 and CDR2: LNHDA and SQIVND (reference sequence). The CDR3 totals 13 residues. CDR3 coding DNA: TGTGCCAGTAGTAAAGCAGGGGGCACTGAAGCTTTCTTT. Its translation: CASSKAGGTEAFF.

The V gene is TRBV5-4, the J gene TRBJ2-3; perhaps TRBD2 as D (5 bases). Per germline, CDR1 SGHNT and CDR2 YYREEE (reference sequence). With 4 bases removed from V and 0 bases from J, the gap between germline ends came to 12 bases. The CDR3 sequence is 15 residues long. The chain's CDR3 is CASSPARASTDTQYF. The CDR3, as DNA: TGTGCCAGCAGCCCCGCGAGGGCTAGCACAGATACGCAGTATTTT. The variable domain in full, with the rest retrieved from reference TRBV5-4 and TRBJ2-3, is ETGVTQSPTHLIKTRGQQVTLRCSSQSGHNTVSWYQQALGQGPQFIFQYYREEENGRGNFPPRFSGLQFPNYSSELNVNALELDDSALYLCASSPARASTDTQYFGPGTRLTVL.

This clone was detected only a few times. The chain recombines TRBV4-2 with TRBJ2-3, with unresolved D. Germline CDR1 LGHNA, CDR2 YNFKEQ. The germline V and J ends were trimmed by 0 bases and 1 base, with 11 bases remaining between them. This CDR3 comprises 16 residues. CDR3 amino acids: CASSQESPPRTDTQYF. CDR3 in DNA: TGTGCCAGCAGCCAAGAATCCCCACCCCGCACAGATACGCAGTATTTT.

V usage is TRBV18 and J usage is TRBJ2-6; 11 bases match TRBD2. This CDR3 region has 20 residues. The trim removed 3 bases at V and 2 bases at J, leaving 12 bases unmatched. Germline V gene lookup returns CDR1 KGHSH and CDR2 LQKENI. Here the CDR3 reads CASSPTRLAGGGAGANVLTF. The DNA for the CDR3 is TGTGCCAGCTCACCCACTCGGCTAGCGGGAGGTGGGGCTGGGGCCAACGTCCTGACTTTC.

The chain carries TRBV4-3 and TRBJ1-1; perhaps TRBD1 as D (5 bases). The CDR3 runs 14 residues. Germline V gives CDR1 LGHNA, CDR2 YSLEER. V gave up 0 bases and J gave up 11 bases, with 16 bases separating them. Here the CDR3 reads CASSQDPRDRRAFF. The DNA of the CDR3 is TGCGCCAGCAGCCAAGATCCCAGGGATCGGCGGGCTTTCTTT.

The chain employs TRBV5-4 and TRBJ2-1; possible D gene TRBD2, 5 bases. Per germline, CDR1 SGHNT and CDR2 YYREEE (reference sequence). Trimming took 4 bases from V and 5 from J, leaving 19 bases between them. The CDR3 has 16 residues. For the CDR3, the DNA is TGTGCCAGCAGCGTTCGACGGTTCGGACTCGACAATGAGCAGTTCTTC. Translating it yields CASSVRRFGLDNEQFF.

A few counts support this clone. The rearrangement links TRBV11-3 to TRBJ2-3; tentatively, D is TRBD2 (6 bases). V gave up 5 bases and J gave up 8 bases, with 20 bases separating them. The CDR3 spans 15 residues. Germline CDR1 reads SGHNT; CDR2 reads YENEEA. The CDR3 sequence is CASSPRDSLSGTQYF. The DNA for the CDR3 is TGTGCCAGCAGCCCCCGGGACTCCCTTAGTGGTACGCAGTATTTT.

As for this clone: Compared with germline, one end of the junction differs, possibly owing to a read error. Other DNA sequences within the sample encode an identical CDR3. CDR3 sequence: CASSLGTNSNQPQHF. The CDR3 DNA reads TGTGCCAGCAGCTTGGGTACAAATAGCAATCAGCCCCAGCATTTT. The chain has TRBV5-1 and TRBJ1-5, with unresolved D. The CDR3 consists of 15 residues. CDR1 is SGHRS and CDR2 is YFSETQ in the germline V gene.

The V gene is TRBV13, the J gene TRBJ2-2; TRBD2 matches 9 bases. J gave up 5 bases and V 4 bases, and 20 bases lay outside the gene matches. Germline assignment: CDR1 PRHDT and CDR2 FYEKMQ (reference sequence). The CDR3 spans 20 residues. CDR3 sequence reads: CASSSPVRAAGGHRTGELFF. CDR3 bases: TGTGCCAGCAGCTCCCCCGTACGAGCAGCGGGGGGCCACAGGACCGGGGAGCTGTTTTTT.

V is TRBV19 and J is TRBJ1-4; TRBD1 aligns across 8 bases. The germline gives CDR1 LNHDA, CDR2 SQIVND (reference sequence). V was pared by 9 bases and J by 2 bases, with 5 bases of the junction left unmatched. This CDR3 region has 14 residues. The CDR3 here is CASDRGATNEKLFF. Here the CDR3 DNA reads TGTGCCAGCGACAGGGGCGCCACTAATGAAAAACTGTTTTTT. The full variable domain, with the rest looked up from reference TRBV19 and TRBJ1-4, is DGGITQSPKYLFRKEGQNVTLSCEQNLNHDAMYWYRQDPGQGLRLIYYSQIVNDFQKGDIAEGYSVSREKKESFPLTVTSAQKNPTAFYLCASDRGATNEKLFFGSGTQLSVL.

The rearrangement links TRBV11-2 to TRBJ2-3; D is perhaps TRBD2 (5 bases). V dropped 7 bases and J dropped 2 bases, with 19 bases sitting between them. There are 16 residues in the CDR3. Looked up from germline, CDR1 is SGHAT and CDR2 is FQNNGV. The CDR3, as DNA: TGTGCCAGCATTTCCGGGGAGAGGATTTTCACAGATACGCAGTATTTT. Its protein product is CASISGERIFTDTQYF.

The chain is built from TRBV7-2 and TRBJ2-5; tentative D call: TRBD2 (6 bases). V was trimmed by 5 bases and J by 3 bases, leaving 13 bases between them. Germline CDR1 and CDR2: SGHTA and FQGNSA. The CDR3 totals 14 residues. The CDR3 DNA reads as TGTGCCAGCAGCGGCGGGACGGGGAAAGAGACCCAGTACTTC. Amino acids: CASSGGTGKETQYF.

The genes are TRBV11-1 and TRBJ1-1; the match to TRBD1 covers 7 bases. The CDR3 is made up of 18 amino acids. Germline V gene lookup returns CDR1 SGHAT and CDR2 FQDESV (reference sequence). The V and J ends lost 0 bases and 1 base, in that order; junction bases with no gene match: 11. The CDR3 region has the DNA TGTGCCAGCAGCTTAGCGCAAGGCAGGGGGTACAGGAACACTGAAGCTTTCTTT. Translation: CASSLAQGRGYRNTEAFF.

The CDR3 DNA is TGTGCCAGTAGTATATCCGGACAGGGGATTTATGAGCAGTTCTTC. Amino acid sequence: CASSISGQGIYEQFF. The chain uses TRBV19 and TRBJ2-1; 9 bases are a match to TRBD1. Germline CDR1 LNHDA, CDR2 SQIVND (reference sequence). The CDR3 runs to 15 residues. The J segment lost 8 bases and the V segment lost 2 bases, leaving 7 bases of the junction unmatched.

This clone was found a few times. The junction departs from germline at one end; a sequencing error may be responsible. The chain has TRBV5-1 and TRBJ2-5; 14 nucleotides agree with TRBD2. The CDR3 is made up of 17 amino acids. Germline CDR1 and CDR2: SGHRS and YFSETQ. CDR3 nucleotide sequence: TGTGCCAGCAGCTTGGTGGGGACTAGCGGGAGACAAGAGACCCAGTACTTC. This sequence encodes CASSLVGTSGRQETQYF.

The gene calls are TRBV4-3 and TRBJ1-2, with 8 bases matching TRBD1. The CDR3 loop spans 16 amino acids. V lost 1 base, J lost 5 bases, and 9 bases stayed unmatched. The germline V gene has CDR1 LGHNA and CDR2 YSLEER. The CDR3 coding sequence is TGCGCCAGCAGCCAAGTGACAGGGGTCTTGCCTTATGGCTACACCTTC. It yields the protein CASSQVTGVLPYGYTF.

The V gene is TRBV15, the J gene TRBJ1-2; TRBD1 might be the D (5 bases). CDR1 is LNHNV and CDR2 is YYDKDF in the germline V gene (reference sequence). There are 16 residues in the CDR3. V lost 5 bases, J lost 2 bases, and 18 bases lay in between. CDR3 in DNA: TGTGCCACCAGCGGAGGCAGGGTACCTTTAAACTATGGCTACACCTTC. Encoded protein: CATSGGRVPLNYGYTF. Full variable domain (rest looked up from reference TRBV15 and TRBJ1-2): DAMVIQNPRYQVTQFGKPVTLSCSQTLNHNVMYWYQQKSSQAPKLLFHYYDKDFNNEADTPDNFQSRRPNTSFCFLDIRSPGLGDTAMYLCATSGGRVPLNYGYTFGSGTRLTVV.

This chain links TRBV5-6 with TRBJ2-7; tentatively, D is TRBD1 (6 bases). V was pared by 2 bases and J by 5 bases, with 11 bases between. Per germline, CDR1 SGHDT and CDR2 YYEEEE. This CDR3 region has 13 residues. CDR3: CASSFAAGDEQYF. CDR3 in DNA: TGTGCCAGCAGCTTCGCAGCAGGGGACGAGCAGTACTTC.

This chain links TRBV28 with TRBJ2-1, with 13 bases identical to TRBD2. Per the germline V gene, CDR1 is MDHEN and CDR2 is SYDVKM. The CDR3 runs 16 residues. Trimming removed 5 bases from V and 4 bases from J; junction bases left unmatched: 5. The CDR3 region is CASSPLTSGRYNEQFF. The CDR3 region has the DNA TGTGCCAGCAGTCCTTTGACTAGCGGGAGGTACAATGAGCAGTTCTTC.

This chain connects TRBV4-1 to TRBJ2-3, with a possible D match to TRBD1 (6 bases). Trimming stripped 0 bases from V and 3 bases from J, with 7 bases between. There are 14 residues in the CDR3. Germline CDR1 reads MGHRA; CDR2 reads YSYEKL. The CDR3 loop reads CASSQEGGTDTQYF. In DNA, the CDR3 is TGCGCCAGCAGCCAAGAAGGGGGAACAGATACGCAGTATTTT.